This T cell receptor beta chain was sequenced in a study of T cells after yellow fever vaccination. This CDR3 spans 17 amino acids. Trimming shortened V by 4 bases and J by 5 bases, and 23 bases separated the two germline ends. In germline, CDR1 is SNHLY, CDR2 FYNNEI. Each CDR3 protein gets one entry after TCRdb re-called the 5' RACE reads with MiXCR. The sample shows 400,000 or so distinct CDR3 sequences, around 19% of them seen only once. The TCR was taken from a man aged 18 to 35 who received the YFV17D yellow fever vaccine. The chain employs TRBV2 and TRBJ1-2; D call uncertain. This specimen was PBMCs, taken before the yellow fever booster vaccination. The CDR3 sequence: CASSAGIGLRKEYGYTF. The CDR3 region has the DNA TGTGCCAGCAGTGCGGGTATTGGCCTCCGCAAGGAATATGGCTACACCTTC.